These 6 T cell receptor beta chains originate from one sample sequenced in a study of cytomegalovirus exposure and HLA in healthy donors. It was with 60 Vbeta and 13 Jbeta primers that the PCR ran. The protocol was immunoSEQ multiplex PCR, while the TCRdb copy is restricted to in-frame clones and leaves out a portion. The sample carries 50,000 to 60,000 clones, around 70% recorded once. Input material: PBMCs. The receptor source for this set is a man aged 18 to 35 in good health and CMV-seronegative.

The chain couples TRBV28 to TRBJ1-1; TRBD1 is a possible D gene (5 bases). The CDR3 extends over 13 amino acids. The germline V gene encodes CDR1 MDHEN and CDR2 SYDVKM. V lost 10 bases to trimming and J lost 1 base, with 13 bases between them. The CDR3 sequence: CATSSGWNTEAFF. The CDR3, as DNA: TGTGCCACTTCCTCAGGGTGGAACACTGAAGCTTTCTTT.

The chain joins TRBV27 to TRBJ2-3; the D is unclear. With 3 bases removed from V and 4 bases from J, the gap between germline ends came to 8 bases. Germline V lookup: CDR1 MNHEY, CDR2 SMNVEV (reference sequence). This CDR3 spans 13 amino acids. The CDR3 bases are TGTGCCAGCAGTTTGGCAGGTCCAGATACGCAGTATTTT. The encoded protein is CASSLAGPDTQYF.

The V call is TRBV5-4, the J call TRBJ2-3, with unresolved D. CDR1 and CDR2 from the germline V gene are SGHNT and YYREEE (reference sequence). V was shortened by 4 bases and J by 3 bases, with 15 bases between the two germline ends. The CDR3 spans 15 residues. The CDR3 DNA is TGTGCCAGCAGCCCCGTGGGCCATATTACAGATACGCAGTATTTT. It encodes CASSPVGHITDTQYF.

In its sample, this clone was seen a few times. The chain is built from TRBV19 and TRBJ1-5, with TRBD1 identical over 7 bases. Germline lookup yields CDR1 LNHDA and CDR2 SQIVND (reference sequence). The length of the CDR3 is 16 residues. With 5 bases clipped from V and 0 bases from J, the junction kept 7 bases outside the gene matches. The chain's CDR3 is CASSVAGTVSNQPQHF. CDR3 in DNA: TGTGCCAGTAGTGTCGCCGGGACAGTTAGCAATCAGCCCCAGCATTTT.

The chain joins TRBV15 to TRBJ1-4; tentatively, D is TRBD1 (5 bases). Trimming took 5 bases from V and 7 from J, leaving 20 bases between them. Germline V gene lookup returns CDR1 LNHNV and CDR2 YYDKDF (reference sequence). The CDR3 contains 16 residues. The CDR3: CATSPSQGSWGEKLFF. CDR3 bases: TGTGCCACCAGCCCAAGTCAGGGTTCATGGGGTGAAAAACTGTTTTTT.

V is TRBV4-1 and J is TRBJ2-2; D might be TRBD1 (5 bases). V shed 0 bases and J shed 0 bases, with 8 bases lying between them. From germline, CDR1 is MGHRA and CDR2 YSYEKL. The CDR3 runs to 16 residues. CDR3 protein: CASSQEAGTNTGELFF. In DNA form, the CDR3 reads TGCGCCAGCAGCCAAGAGGCAGGGACGAACACCGGGGAGCTGTTTTTT.